The rows below give T cell receptor beta chains drawn from one sample of a study of early T cells in non-severe SARS-CoV-2 infection. A single record per CDR3 protein comes from TCRdb applying MiXCR to the 5' RACE reads. Of 65,000 to 75,000 distinct CDR3 sequences listed, 4.6% are singletons. The input for sequencing was whole blood, taken at baseline. These receptors were taken from an adult who was a healthcare worker with PCR-confirmed SARS-CoV-2 infection or an uninfected control (not recorded which). The donor label of this sample is uncertain. Each CDR3 is given with its conserved first and last residue. The order of the fields is J gene, clone size, V gene, D gene, CDR3 DNA, CDR3 protein. D genes are given only for firm matches. Expanded clones get a size class; other rows say once, few or many, or leave the size out.

j_call: TRBJ2-2; clone_size: many; v_call: TRBV4-1; d_call: .; cdr3_nt: TGCGCCAGCAGCCAAGGCACCGGGGAGCTGTTTTTT; cdr3_aa: CASSQGTGELFF
j_call: TRBJ2-2; clone_size: many; v_call: TRBV7-2; d_call: .; cdr3_nt: TGTGCCAGCAGCTTAGTTGCCGGTTCGAACACCGGGGAGCTGTTTTTT; cdr3_aa: CASSLVAGSNTGELFF
j_call: TRBJ1-2; clone_size: .; v_call: TRBV2; d_call: .; cdr3_nt: TGTGCCAGCAGTGAATCAAGCCCCTATGGCTACACCTTC; cdr3_aa: CASSESSPYGYTF
j_call: TRBJ1-1; clone_size: many; v_call: TRBV7-9; d_call: TRBD1; cdr3_nt: TGTGCCAGCAGCCCCCCCGGGAGGGGGCCCACTGAAGCTTTCTTT; cdr3_aa: CASSPPGRGPTEAFF
j_call: TRBJ2-4; clone_size: many; v_call: TRBV6-5; d_call: TRBD1; cdr3_nt: TGTGCCAGCAGGAGAGCTGACAGGGGCAAAAACATTCAGTACTTC; cdr3_aa: CASRRADRGKNIQYF
j_call: TRBJ2-1; clone_size: many; v_call: TRBV6-2/TRBV6-3; d_call: TRBD2; cdr3_nt: TGTGCCAGCACCACGGGGACTAGCGGAGGTTCTTTCTCCTACAATGAGCAGTTCTTC; cdr3_aa: CASTTGTSGGSFSYNEQFF
j_call: TRBJ2-7; clone_size: many; v_call: TRBV4-3; d_call: .; cdr3_nt: TGCGCCAGCAGCCAAGAGCCGGGGGACAGCTCCTACGAGCAGTACTTC; cdr3_aa: CASSQEPGDSSYEQYF
j_call: TRBJ1-3; clone_size: .; v_call: TRBV15; d_call: .; cdr3_nt: TGTGCCACAGGGGGGGGAATCGGAAACACCATATATTTT; cdr3_aa: CATGGGIGNTIYF
j_call: TRBJ2-3; clone_size: few; v_call: TRBV5-1; d_call: TRBD1; cdr3_nt: TGCGCCAGCAACGAAGGCAGGGGGAAGAATACGCAGTATTTT; cdr3_aa: CASNEGRGKNTQYF
j_call: TRBJ1-1; clone_size: many; v_call: TRBV7-2; d_call: .; cdr3_nt: TGTGCCAGCAGCTCAGACAGGAACACTGAAGCTTTCTTT; cdr3_aa: CASSSDRNTEAFF
j_call: TRBJ2-5; clone_size: .; v_call: TRBV9; d_call: TRBD2; cdr3_nt: TGTGCCAGCAGCGAGGGATGGACTAGCAGGGAGACCCAGTACTTC; cdr3_aa: CASSEGWTSRETQYF
j_call: TRBJ2-3; clone_size: many; v_call: TRBV10-3; d_call: TRBD1; cdr3_nt: TGTGCCATCCGACAGGGGGTAGCAGATACGCAGTATTTT; cdr3_aa: CAIRQGVADTQYF
j_call: TRBJ2-3; clone_size: many; v_call: TRBV7-7; d_call: TRBD1; cdr3_nt: TGTGCTAGCAGCTCGGGACAGGGGGCAATAGATACGCAGTATTTT; cdr3_aa: CASSSGQGAIDTQYF
j_call: TRBJ2-7; clone_size: many; v_call: TRBV4-3; d_call: .; cdr3_nt: TGCGCCAGCAGCCAAGGGGGAAACTACGAGCAGTACTTC; cdr3_aa: CASSQGGNYEQYF
j_call: TRBJ1-2; clone_size: few; v_call: TRBV7-9; d_call: .; cdr3_nt: TGTGCCAGCAGCTTAGGGGGGGCTGATGGCTACACCTTC; cdr3_aa: CASSLGGADGYTF
j_call: TRBJ2-7; clone_size: few; v_call: TRBV12-3/TRBV12-4; d_call: TRBD2; cdr3_nt: TGTGCCAGCAGTCCGGCCCCACTAGCGACCTACGAGCAGTACTTC; cdr3_aa: CASSPAPLATYEQYF
j_call: TRBJ1-5; clone_size: .; v_call: TRBV7-8; d_call: .; cdr3_nt: TGTGCCAGCAGCTTAGCGGCCCCCAATCAGCCCCAGCATTTT; cdr3_aa: CASSLAAPNQPQHF
j_call: TRBJ1-3; clone_size: .; v_call: TRBV21-1; d_call: .; cdr3_nt: TGTGCCAGCAGCAAAGGGCGGGGGCACGCTGGAAACACCATATATTTT; cdr3_aa: CASSKGRGHAGNTIYF
j_call: TRBJ1-2; clone_size: few; v_call: TRBV7-9; d_call: .; cdr3_nt: TGTGCCAGCAGCCGCAGCAGGGGAACTAACTATGGCTACACCTTC; cdr3_aa: CASSRSRGTNYGYTF
j_call: TRBJ2-1; clone_size: many; v_call: TRBV7-7; d_call: .; cdr3_nt: TGTGCTAGCAGCTCAACGGATTTCTTC; cdr3_aa: CASSSTDFF
j_call: TRBJ2-3; clone_size: many; v_call: TRBV20-1; d_call: .; cdr3_nt: TGCAGTGCTAGCCGACAGGTCACAGATACGCAGTATTTT; cdr3_aa: CSASRQVTDTQYF
j_call: TRBJ2-7; clone_size: many; v_call: TRBV11-2; d_call: .; cdr3_nt: TGTGCCAGCAGCTCGGTCCTTTACGAGCAGTACTTC; cdr3_aa: CASSSVLYEQYF
j_call: TRBJ2-1; clone_size: .; v_call: TRBV5-1; d_call: TRBD2; cdr3_nt: TGCGCCAGCAGCGGCCGACTAGCGCCTTCCTACAATGAGCAGTTCTTC; cdr3_aa: CASSGRLAPSYNEQFF
j_call: TRBJ1-6; clone_size: medium-sized; v_call: TRBV12-3/TRBV12-4; d_call: .; cdr3_nt: TGTGCCAGCAGCCCCAACGAATTGACGTACAGCTCCTATAATTCACCCCTCCACTTT; cdr3_aa: CASSPNELTYSSYNSPLHF